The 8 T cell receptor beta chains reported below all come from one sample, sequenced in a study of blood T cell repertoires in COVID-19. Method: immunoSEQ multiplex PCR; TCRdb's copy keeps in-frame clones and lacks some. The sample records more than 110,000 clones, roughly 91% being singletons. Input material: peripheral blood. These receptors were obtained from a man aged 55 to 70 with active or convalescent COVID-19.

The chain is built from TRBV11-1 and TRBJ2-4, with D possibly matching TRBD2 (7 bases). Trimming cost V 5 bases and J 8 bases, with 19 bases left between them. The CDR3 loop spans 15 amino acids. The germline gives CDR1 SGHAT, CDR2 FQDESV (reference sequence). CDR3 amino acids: CASSPRRRGGDIQYF. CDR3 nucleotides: TGTGCCAGCAGCCCCCGGCGGAGGGGGGGAGACATTCAGTACTTC.

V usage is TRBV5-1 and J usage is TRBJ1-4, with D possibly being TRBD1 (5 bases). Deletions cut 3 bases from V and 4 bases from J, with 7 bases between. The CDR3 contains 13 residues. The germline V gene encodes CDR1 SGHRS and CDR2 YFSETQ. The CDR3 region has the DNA TGCGCCAGCAGCTACAGGATTAATGAAAAACTGTTTTTT. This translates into CASSYRINEKLFF.

The CDR3 reads CASSVDYMSNQPQHF. CDR3 nucleotide sequence: TGTGCCAGCAGCGTAGACTACATGAGCAATCAGCCCCAGCATTTT. The rearrangement uses TRBV9 and TRBJ1-5; D gene ambiguous. CDR3 length: 15 amino acids. From germline, CDR1 is SGDLS and CDR2 YYNGEE. The V end lost 0 bases, the J end lost 1 base, and 8 bases lay between the germline ends. Supplemented by reference TRBV9 and TRBJ1-5, the full variable domain reads DSGVTQTPKHLITATGQRVTLRCSPRSGDLSVYWYQQSLDQGLQFLIQYYNGEERAKGNILERFSAQQFPDLHSELNLSSLELGDSALYFCASSVDYMSNQPQHFGDGTRLSIL.

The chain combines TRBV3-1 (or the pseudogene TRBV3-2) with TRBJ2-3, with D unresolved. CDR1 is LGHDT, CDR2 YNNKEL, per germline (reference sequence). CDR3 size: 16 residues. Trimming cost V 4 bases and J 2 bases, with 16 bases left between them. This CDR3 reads CASSPAFGSYTDTQYF. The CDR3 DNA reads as TGTGCCAGCAGCCCAGCGTTCGGAAGTTACACAGATACGCAGTATTTT.

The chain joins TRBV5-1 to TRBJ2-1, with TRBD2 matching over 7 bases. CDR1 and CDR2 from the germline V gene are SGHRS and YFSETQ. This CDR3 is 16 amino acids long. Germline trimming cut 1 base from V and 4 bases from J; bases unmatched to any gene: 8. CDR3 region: CASSLTLSSGYNEQFF. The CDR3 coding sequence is TGCGCCAGCAGCTTGACCCTTTCTAGCGGTTACAATGAGCAGTTCTTC.

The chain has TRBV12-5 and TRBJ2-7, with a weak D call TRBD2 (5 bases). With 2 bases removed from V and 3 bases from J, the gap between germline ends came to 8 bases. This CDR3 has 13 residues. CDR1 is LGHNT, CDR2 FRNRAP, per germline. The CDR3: CASGLSGSYEQYF. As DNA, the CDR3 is TGTGCTAGTGGTTTGTCGGGGAGCTACGAGCAGTACTTC.

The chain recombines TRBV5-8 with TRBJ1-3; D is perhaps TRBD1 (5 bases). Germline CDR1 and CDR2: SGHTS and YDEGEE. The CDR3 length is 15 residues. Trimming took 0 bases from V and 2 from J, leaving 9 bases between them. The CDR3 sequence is CASSLEGYAGNTIYF. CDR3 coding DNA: TGTGCCAGCAGCTTGGAGGGGTATGCTGGAAACACCATATATTTT. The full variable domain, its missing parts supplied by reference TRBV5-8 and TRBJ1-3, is EAGVTQSPTHLIKTRGQQATLRCSPISGHTSVYWYQQALGLGLQFLLWYDEGEERNRGNFPPRFSGRQFPNYSSELNVNALELEDSALYLCASSLEGYAGNTIYFGEGSWLTVV.

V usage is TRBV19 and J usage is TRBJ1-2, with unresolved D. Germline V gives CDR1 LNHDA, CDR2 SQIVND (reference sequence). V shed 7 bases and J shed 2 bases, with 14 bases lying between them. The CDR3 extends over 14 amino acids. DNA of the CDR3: TGTGCCAGTAACCCCTCGGGAGAAAACTATGGCTACACCTTC. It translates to CASNPSGENYGYTF.